The rows below give T cell receptor beta chains drawn from one sample of a study of blood T cell repertoires in COVID-19. Here immunoSEQ multiplex PCR was the method, and the copy in TCRdb shows in-frame clones only, minus some. The sample lists around 250,000 clones, around 86% occurring once. Source material: peripheral blood. These receptor sequences come from a middle-aged woman who had recovered from COVID-19. CDR3s include the opening cysteine and the closing phenylalanine or tryptophan. The D gene is left open where the match is weak. Size values are once, few and many counts, or a class for expanded clones, and some rows have none.

D,V,size,J,CDR3,DNA
-,TRBV28,-,TRBJ2-1,CASSLGQSVHEQFF,TGTGCCAGCAGTTTAGGGCAGTCGGTCCATGAGCAGTTCTTC
TRBD1,TRBV5-1,-,TRBJ2-3,CASSLNTGGTDTQYF,TGCGCCAGCAGTCTAAATACAGGGGGCACAGATACGCAGTATTTT
-,TRBV5-1,-,TRBJ2-5,CASSFTGKWETQYF,TGCGCCAGCAGCTTCACAGGGAAGTGGGAGACCCAGTACTTC
TRBD2,TRBV11-3,-,TRBJ2-3,CASSLLTDEREYTQYF,TGTGCCAGCAGCTTACTGACTGATGAGCGGGAGTATACGCAGTATTTT
TRBD2,TRBV18,-,TRBJ2-1,CASSGLAGAYNEQFF,TGTGCCAGCTCCGGACTAGCGGGAGCGTACAATGAGCAGTTCTTC
-,TRBV3-1/TRBV3-2,-,TRBJ1-3,CASSLGGISGNTIYF,TGTGCCAGCAGCCTCGGGGGGATCTCTGGAAACACCATATATTTT
-,TRBV30,-,TRBJ2-3,CAWSALLQGKDTQYF,TGTGCCTGGAGTGCGCTGCTACAGGGAAAAGATACGCAGTATTTT
-,TRBV21-1,once,TRBJ2-1,CASSKAVTGAVNEQFF,TGTGCCAGCAGCAAGGCCGTTACGGGAGCGGTCAATGAGCAGTTCTTC
-,TRBV9,once,TRBJ1-6,CASSLTGYGNSPLHF,TGTGCCAGCAGCCTCACAGGGTATGGGAATTCACCCCTCCACTTT
TRBD2,TRBV11-3,-,TRBJ2-1,CASSSRLAGAEYNDEQFF,TGTGCCAGCAGCTCCCGCCTAGCGGGAGCGGAATATAACGATGAGCAGTTCTTC
TRBD2,TRBV6-6,-,TRBJ2-5,CASSRTSGTQYF,TGTGCCAGCAGTCGGACTAGTGGGACCCAGTACTTC
TRBD2,TRBV19,-,TRBJ2-7,CASSTVAGVREQYF,TGTGCCAGTAGTACCGTAGCGGGAGTTCGCGAGCAGTACTTC
-,TRBV2,-,TRBJ2-1,CANRGDSLYNEQFF,TGTGCCAATAGGGGGGACAGCCTCTACAATGAGCAGTTCTTC
TRBD2,TRBV7-9,-,TRBJ2-3,CASSPRLAPFPDTQYF,TGTGCCAGCAGCCCCAGACTAGCCCCGTTCCCAGATACGCAGTATTTT
TRBD2,TRBV7-7,-,TRBJ2-1,CASSPSGSSYNEQFF,TGTGCCAGCAGCCCTAGCGGTAGCTCCTACAATGAGCAGTTCTTC
-,TRBV3-1/TRBV3-2,-,TRBJ2-1,CASSQNRVDAGFEQFF,TGTGCCAGCAGCCAAAACAGGGTTGACGCGGGCTTTGAGCAGTTCTTC
TRBD1,TRBV19,-,TRBJ2-3,CASSIGRGQGATDTQYF,TGTGCCAGTAGTATAGGAAGGGGACAGGGGGCAACAGATACGCAGTATTTT
-,TRBV19,-,TRBJ2-1,CASRIWGEDNELEQFF,TGTGCCAGTAGGATTTGGGGGGAGGATAATGAGCTGGAGCAGTTCTTC
TRBD1,TRBV2,-,TRBJ1-1,CASSAGQGAFSEAFF,TGTGCCAGCAGTGCCGGACAGGGGGCTTTCTCTGAAGCTTTCTTT
-,TRBV27,-,TRBJ2-1,CASLRANEQFF,TGTGCCAGCCTGAGGGCTAATGAGCAGTTCTTC
TRBD1,TRBV6-1,-,TRBJ1-3,CASSEGTGFSGNTIYF,TGTGCCAGCAGTGAAGGGACAGGCTTCTCTGGAAACACCATATATTTT
-,TRBV5-1,-,TRBJ2-2,CASRLHGGTGELFF,TGCGCCAGCCGACTCCACGGTGGCACCGGGGAGCTGTTTTTT